This TCR beta chain comes out of a study of PD-L1 blockade in urothelial cancer. Study details: Blood samples had a median of about 150,000 T cells.

The data were produced by immunoSEQ multiplex PCR, yet TCRdb's version contains in-frame clones alone and is incomplete. The sample contains some 22,000 clones, almost 90% of which appear only once. After removal of 5 bases from V and 5 bases from J, the junction contained 18 bases not matched to a gene. In germline, CDR1 is MNHEY, CDR2 SMNVEV (reference sequence). CDR3 length: 19 residues. The chain combines TRBV27 with TRBJ2-5; 12 nucleotides line up with TRBD2. Source: PBMCs, taken around atezolizumab (anti-PD-L1) treatment. The TCR originated in a woman aged 55-69 years with urothelial cancer. CDR3 nucleotide sequence: TGTGCCAGCAGTCCGAAATCCGGGACTAGCGGGCTGCGCGGTGAGACCCAGTACTTC. This encodes CASSPKSGTSGLRGETQYF.